This TCR beta chain derives from a study of CD8+ T cells in alopecia areata (dated by TCRdb to between 2018 and 2020). About the study as a whole: The treated patients took part in an open-label pilot trial in which moderate-to-severe alopecia areata was treated with oral tofacitinib at 5 to 10 mg twice daily. Tofacitinib-treated patients had biopsies at baseline and at 4 and 24 weeks of treatment, with a later scalp biopsy in several patients. Tofacitinib was administered for 6 to 18 months, and 6 months of follow-up off drug were then conducted to assess delayed response and recurrence. RNA was extracted with the PAXgene miRNA kit for fixed scalp, the miRNeasy kit for PBMCs, and the RNeasy kit for mouse skin. The SALT score, which quantifies the percentage of affected scalp surface area, was used to measure disease severity in treated patients. High-throughput TCRbeta sequencing was used to examine T cell clonal expansion in alopecia areata in both the C3H/HeJ mouse model and human patients. Human TCRbeta sequencing covered scalp tissue and sorted CD4+ and CD8+ peripheral blood T cells from patchy and totalis/universalis alopecia areata patients and healthy controls. Clonality in the scalp was compared among normal scalp (n=4), patchy alopecia areata scalp (n=8), and alopecia totalis/universalis scalp (n=8). TCRbeta CDR3 regions were amplified by immunoSEQ multiplex PCR with 35 Vbeta forward and 13 Jbeta reverse primers.

This specimen's time point label, per the study, means: about four weeks on oral tofacitinib. The sample's treatment or condition, from its label and the paper: oral pan-JAK inhibitor, 5-10 mg twice daily. Lesional scalp punch biopsies and peripheral blood were collected from alopecia areata patients. PBMCs were isolated by density centrifugation and stained for CD3, CD4 and CD8, and CD4+ and CD8+ T cells were sorted on a FACSAria. For this clone: Its cognate antigen has yet to be identified. Per-base quality was not reported, and no clone a single base away is much larger than it.

Summary of the overall study and its limitations: During tofacitinib treatment, many expanded lesional clones stuck around in both scalp and blood, and this persistence may partly explain why relapse happens after treatment is stopped. Compared with mice, TCR sequences shared between patients were less clear, possibly partly because of HLA diversity across the patient population. Compared with normal scalp, lesional scalp, particularly in alopecia totalis/universalis, had higher clonality and more expanded CD8+ clones, which suggests antigenic drive. Because the treated cohort was small and had only one nonresponder, larger studies are needed to examine links between baseline CD8+ expansion and response. Tofacitinib significantly decreased scalp clonality and the number of expanded CD8+ clones among the top 100 scalp clones. Resident alphabeta T cells in normal human skin are also sequenced, complicating scalp TCR repertoire analysis, unlike mouse skin dominated by gammadelta T cells.

The library relied on the immunoSEQ multiplex PCR assay. RNA was extracted from all samples and reverse transcribed into cDNA, which served as template for TCR sequencing. SuperScript III was used for first-strand cDNA synthesis, primed with a 2:1 mix of oligo-dT and random hexamers. A synthetic immune receptor repertoire was used to gauge amplification bias, and whatever bias remained was removed computationally. On the study's bioinformatics: Raw reads were preprocessed for error removal, and CDR3 was defined according to IMGT conventions as running from the conserved cysteine to phenylalanine. Clonality was computed by normalizing Shannon entropy by log2 of the number of productive unique TCRs and subtracting the result from 1. Whether scalp clones were CD4 or CD8 was inferred by matching scalp TCRbeta sequences against CD4 and CD8 repertoires sorted from blood. Entries here come from immuneACCESS through TCRdb and include only in-frame sequences with V and J called. Some clones fail to appear in such tables; in the studies checked, an unresolved V gene covers under half of the shortfall, and the cause of the remainder is unknown. V, J and clone size are those of that table, while D and trimming were read from the DNA. For this sample the table gives about 190,000 clones, of which more than 55% were detected only once. 0.65% to 0.7% of the sample comes from the top ten.

The receptor's source is a human donor with alopecia areata. The starting material was CD4+ T cells sorted from blood, obtained at week 4, from a patient treated with tofacitinib.

The nucleotides read TGTGCCAGCTCACCACGGGCAGGCAATCTAGCCAAAAACATTCAGTACTTC. It translates to CASSPRAGNLAKNIQYF. The rearranged segments are TRBV18 and TRBJ2-4, with no confident D gene call. CDR1 and CDR2, per the germline V gene, are KGHSH and LQKENI. V and J are truncated by 1 base and 0 bases respectively, leaving an intervening sequence of 13 bases. Measured from the cysteine to the phenylalanine, the CDR3 is 17 residues long. CDR3 DNA is the only sequence kept; it has 51 bases, read in frame from the first base.